This T cell receptor beta chain was observed in a study of OX40 agonist ivuxolimab in advanced cancers. The repertoire was sequenced with immunoSEQ multiplex PCR; TCRdb's copy has only in-frame clones and lacks some. This sample has roughly 60,000 clones; 91% occur once, and the top ten carry roughly 0.45%. The germline gives CDR1 KGHSH, CDR2 LQKENI. The V and J ends lost 4 bases and 1 base respectively, with 13 bases between them. The CDR3 is made up of 15 amino acids. This specimen consisted of CD4+ or CD8+ T cells sorted from blood, obtained in a trial of the OX40 agonist ivuxolimab. This rearrangement joins TRBV18 to TRBJ1-1, with D tentatively TRBD1 (5 bases). The TCR was taken from an adult with an advanced solid tumor such as melanoma, head and neck, liver or kidney cancer. In DNA form, the CDR3 reads TGTGCCAGCTCACGATCAGGGCCTACGAACACTGAAGCTTTCTTT. This translates into CASSRSGPTNTEAFF. The variable domain in full, completed from reference TRBV18 and TRBJ1-1, reads NAGVMQNPRHLVRRRGQEARLRCSPMKGHSHVYWYRQLPEEGLKFMVYLQKENIIDESGMPKERFSAEFPKEGPSILRIQQVVRGDSAAYFCASSRSGPTNTEAFFGQGTRLTVV.